Listed here are 11 T cell receptor beta chains from one sample, sequenced in a study of blood T cell repertoires in COVID-19. Profiled with immunoSEQ multiplex PCR; TCRdb holds only in-frame clones, not every one. The table includes 200,000 or so clones, around 86% detected once. The sequenced sample consisted of peripheral blood. The receptors derive from a man aged 45-65 years with acute or convalescent COVID-19.

CDR3 sequence: CASSVGQSNEQFF. The CDR3 DNA follows: TGTGCCAGCAGTGTGGGACAGTCCAATGAGCAGTTCTTC. This chain joins TRBV27 and TRBJ2-1; 7 nucleotides agree with TRBD1. V was clipped by 5 bases and J by 6 bases; unmatched bases: 4. The CDR3 runs to 13 residues. Germline CDR1 reads MNHEY; CDR2 reads SMNVEV (reference sequence).

The chain joins TRBV11-2 to TRBJ2-7, with TRBD2 as a possible D gene (5 bases). CDR3 length: 16 residues. Trimming took 5 bases from V and 6 from J, leaving 23 bases between them. Germline V gene data show CDR1 as SGHAT and CDR2 as FQNNGV. CDR3 residues: CASSPLALPAGGEQYF. The CDR3 region has the DNA TGTGCCAGCAGCCCATTGGCGTTACCGGCTGGAGGCGAGCAGTACTTC.

The genes are TRBV5-1 and TRBJ2-3, with 8 bases identical to TRBD2. Germline V lookup: CDR1 SGHRS, CDR2 YFSETQ. V trimming: 4 bases; J trimming: 2 bases; junction bases outside the gene matches: 15. This CDR3 contains 18 residues. The CDR3 loop is CASSPIGLRGDFTDTQYF. The CDR3, as DNA: TGCGCCAGCAGCCCCATAGGGTTGCGGGGGGACTTCACAGATACGCAGTATTTT.

The chain is built from TRBV27 and TRBJ2-2; no definite D call. Germline lookup yields CDR1 MNHEY and CDR2 SMNVEV (reference sequence). CDR3 length: 13 residues. V shed 6 bases and J shed 0 bases, with 5 bases lying between them. The CDR3 sequence: CASRQTNTGELFF. The CDR3 DNA is TGTGCCAGCAGACAGACGAACACCGGGGAGCTGTTTTTT.

This chain links TRBV27 with TRBJ2-5, with 9 bases matching TRBD1. Germline V lookup: CDR1 MNHEY, CDR2 SMNVEV (reference sequence). The junction had 8 bases not matched to a gene; V was cut back by 5 bases and J by 1 base. The CDR3 loop spans 16 amino acids. CDR3 bases: TGTGCCAGCAGTCGCACAGGGGGCTCAACCCAAGAGACCCAGTACTTC. Translating it yields CASSRTGGSTQETQYF.

The chain is built from TRBV6-2 or TRBV6-3 and TRBJ1-1; D perhaps matches TRBD1 (6 bases). CDR1 is MNHEY, CDR2 SVGEGT, per germline. Trimming cost V 4 bases and J 2 bases, with 14 bases left between them. This CDR3 is 15 amino acids long. This CDR3 is CASSSTGRENTEAFF. The CDR3 DNA reads TGTGCCAGCAGTTCCACAGGGAGGGAAAACACTGAAGCTTTCTTT.

The chain employs TRBV30 and TRBJ2-7; D is possibly TRBD1 (8 bases). This CDR3 is 14 amino acids long. Germline CDR1 reads GTSNPN; CDR2 reads SVGIG (reference sequence). Trimming pared 3 bases from V and 1 base from J, leaving 13 bases between. CDR3 residues: CAWSLQGGSYEQYF. CDR3 sequence (DNA): TGTGCCTGGAGCTTACAGGGGGGGTCCTACGAGCAGTACTTC.

The chain employs TRBV19 and TRBJ1-6, with 10 bases matching TRBD1. The CDR3 covers 15 residues. The ends lost 4 bases at V and 7 bases at J; junction bases unmatched: 4. The V gene's germline CDR1 is LNHDA and CDR2 SQIVND (reference sequence). CDR3 sequence: CASSNRGQGNSPLHF. The CDR3 DNA reads as TGTGCCAGTAGTAATAGGGGACAGGGGAATTCACCCCTCCACTTT.

V and J are TRBV28 and TRBJ1-1; TRBD1 agrees at 8 bases. Germline trimming cut 6 bases from V and 2 bases from J; bases unmatched to any gene: 8. There are 15 residues in the CDR3. Germline CDR1 reads MDHEN; CDR2 reads SYDVKM. The CDR3 sequence is CASSQTGALNTEAFF. In nucleotides, the CDR3 is TGTGCCAGCAGCCAGACAGGGGCCCTTAACACTGAAGCTTTCTTT.

This chain uses TRBV19 with TRBJ1-4; TRBD1 agrees at 11 bases. Germline V lookup: CDR1 LNHDA, CDR2 SQIVND (reference sequence). The V and J ends lost 6 bases and 7 bases, in that order; junction bases with no gene match: 4. This CDR3 has 14 residues. Here the CDR3 DNA reads TGTGCCAGTAGGGGGACAGGGGGGGTTGAAAAACTGTTTTTT. It is translated as CASRGTGGVEKLFF.

The CDR3 sequence is CASSPTGTGNGETQYF. In nucleotides, the CDR3 is TGTGCCAGCAGCCCAACTGGGACAGGGAACGGAGAGACCCAGTACTTC. The chain has TRBV7-3 and TRBJ2-5, with 9 bases lining up with TRBD1. The V segment lost 5 bases and the J segment 4 bases; nucleotides outside the gene matches: 11. The CDR3 extends over 16 amino acids. Germline lookup yields CDR1 SGHTA and CDR2 FQGTGA.